This entry describes one TCR beta chain. Its cognate antigen is unknown. This sample stems from a study of T cell responses to AZD1222 COVID-19 vaccine. Whole-study findings and limits: Receipt of two AZD1222 doses was followed by a rise in Spike-specific TCR breadth and depth.

The CDR3 covers 14 residues. In germline, CDR1 is MDHEN, CDR2 SYDVKM. Trimming took off 7 bases at V and 9 bases at J, with 16 bases between the two ends. Repertoires were generated with immunoSEQ multiplex PCR, while TCRdb's copy carries only in-frame clones and drops some. Among approximately 120,000 clones listed, around 80% were seen once. The receptor comes from an adult who received the AZD1222 COVID-19 vaccine. The chain joins TRBV28 to TRBJ1-6; tentatively, D is TRBD1 (5 bases). The source material was peripheral blood, sampled 28 days after the second AZD1222 dose. CDR3 nucleotide sequence: TGTGCCAGCATCCTAAGGGGAGGCCTTTCACCCCTCCACTTT. Protein: CASILRGGLSPLHF.